A selection of T cell receptor beta chains follows, all from one sample in a study of OX40 agonist ivuxolimab in advanced cancers. Profiling relied on immunoSEQ multiplex PCR, and the TCRdb table lists in-frame clones only, not all of them. The table shows some 70,000 clones, with about nine tenths occurring only once. The starting material was CD4+ or CD8+ T cells sorted from blood, obtained in a trial of the OX40 agonist ivuxolimab. These receptors all stem from an adult with an advanced solid tumor such as melanoma, head and neck, liver or kidney cancer. Each CDR3 is given with its conserved first and last residue. A D gene is named only where the DNA matches it firmly. Clone size, where shown, is once, few, many, or a class for clones that have expanded.

TRBV6-5	TRBJ2-1	-	-	TGTGCCAGCAGCAAGGGAACATCCTACAATGAGCAGTTCTTC	CASSKGTSYNEQFF
TRBV19	TRBJ2-7	-	once	TGTGCCAGTAGTATCGAGTCAGGAGAGCAGTACTTC	CASSIESGEQYF
TRBV5-1	TRBJ2-7	TRBD1	-	TGCGCCAGCCGGGACAGTTCCTACGAGCAGTACTTC	CASRDSSYEQYF
TRBV5-1	TRBJ2-7	-	-	TGCGCCAGCAGCTTCGGACAGACCGACGAGCAGTACTTC	CASSFGQTDEQYF
TRBV2	TRBJ1-1	-	-	TGTGCCAGCACCAGAGACAGTGAAGCTTTCTTT	CASTRDSEAFF
TRBV4-3	TRBJ1-4	-	-	TGCGCCAGCAGCCAAACTACAGGGTCGGGAACTAATGAAAAACTGTTTTTT	CASSQTTGSGTNEKLFF
TRBV5-1	TRBJ2-1	-	-	TGCGCCAGCAGCTTGGGTACACCCCATGAGCAGTTCTTC	CASSLGTPHEQFF
TRBV5-1	TRBJ1-2	TRBD1	-	TGCGCCAGCAGCCCCTCGGGACAGCTTTTTAACTATGGCTACACCTTC	CASSPSGQLFNYGYTF
TRBV6-1	TRBJ2-5	TRBD2	-	TGTGCCAGCAGTGAAGTATTTAGCGGGAGGGCCCGGCTTGTGGAGACCCAGTACTTC	CASSEVFSGRARLVETQYF
TRBV5-4	TRBJ2-5	TRBD2	-	TGTGCCAGCAGCCCCCAGCTAGCGGGAGTGGAGACCCAGTACTTC	CASSPQLAGVETQYF
TRBV6-5	TRBJ2-1	TRBD1	-	TGTGCCAGCAGTTACTCAGGGACAGGGGGCGGGGGTGAGCAGTTCTTC	CASSYSGTGGGGEQFF
TRBV11-1	TRBJ2-5	-	-	TGTGCCAGCAGCTTAGTGTCCCAGGGTTACGAGACCCAGTACTTC	CASSLVSQGYETQYF
TRBV28	TRBJ1-2	TRBD1	-	TGTGCCAGCAGTTTCGACAGGGACTATGGCTACACCTTC	CASSFDRDYGYTF
TRBV4-2	TRBJ2-3	-	-	TGTGCCAGCAGCCAAGAAGTCCCTAGGCCCCCTCCCGGTACGCAGTATTTT	CASSQEVPRPPPGTQYF
TRBV7-9	TRBJ2-5	-	once	TGTGCCAGCCCGGATGGGGAGACCCAGTACTTC	CASPDGETQYF
TRBV9	TRBJ1-1	-	-	TGTGCCAGCAGCTCCGACCTGGACACTGAAGCTTTCTTT	CASSSDLDTEAFF
TRBV5-5	TRBJ1-2	-	-	TGTGCCAGCAGCGGCTTACTAGGAGGCTACACCTTC	CASSGLLGGYTF
TRBV5-4	TRBJ2-2	-	-	TGTGCCAGCAGCCCCAGAAGAGGCACGAACACCGGGGAGCTGTTTTTT	CASSPRRGTNTGELFF
TRBV5-1	TRBJ2-2	-	-	TGCGCCAGCAGCTTGGTGTCCGGGGAGCTGTTTTTT	CASSLVSGELFF
TRBV7-8	TRBJ1-1	TRBD1	-	TGTGCCAGCAGCTTAGGACAGGGGGCGCGAGGGACTGAAGCTTTCTTT	CASSLGQGARGTEAFF
TRBV6-5	TRBJ2-7	-	once	TGTGCCAGCAGTTACTCGTGGACAGCCTACGAGCAGTACTTC	CASSYSWTAYEQYF
TRBV6-4	TRBJ2-3	-	-	TGTGCCAGCAGTGACTCGACGGGGTCTGCCGATACGCAGTATTTT	CASSDSTGSADTQYF
TRBV7-2	TRBJ2-2	TRBD1	once	TGTGCCAGCAGGCCCCCGGGACAGGGGAACACCGGGGAGCTGTTTTTT	CASRPPGQGNTGELFF
TRBV6-5	TRBJ1-2	-	-	TGTGCCAGCAGATTAGCAGGGCACGATGGCTACACCTTC	CASRLAGHDGYTF
TRBV10-3	TRBJ1-2	-	-	TGTGCCATCAGTGAGAAGGGGCGGGGGTGGCACGGCTACACCTTC	CAISEKGRGWHGYTF
TRBV11-2	TRBJ2-1	TRBD2	-	TGTGCCAGCAGCTTAGATAGCGGGAGGGTGAATGAGCAGTTCTTC	CASSLDSGRVNEQFF
TRBV6-5	TRBJ2-2	-	-	TGTGCCAGCAGTTACTCACTAGCGAACACCGGGGAGCTGTTTTTT	CASSYSLANTGELFF
TRBV28	TRBJ1-1	TRBD1	-	TGTGCCAGCAGTCGGACAGGGTTAATGACTGAAGCTTTCTTT	CASSRTGLMTEAFF
TRBV5-1	TRBJ1-5	-	-	TGCGCCAGCAGCCCGGACGGGAATCAGCCCCAGCATTTT	CASSPDGNQPQHF
TRBV27	TRBJ2-5	-	-	TGTGCCAGCTGGATGGTGGGGGCGGGGGCAGAGACCCAGTACTTC	CASWMVGAGAETQYF
TRBV2	TRBJ2-3	TRBD2	-	TGTGCCAGCGCGCCGACTAGCGGGAGCCCAGATACGCAGTATTTT	CASAPTSGSPDTQYF
TRBV29-1	TRBJ2-1	TRBD2	-	TGCAGCGTTGAAGGCTCTAGCGGGAGGGCCGACAATGAGCAGTTCTTC	CSVEGSSGRADNEQFF
TRBV11-2	TRBJ2-4	-	-	TGTGCCAGCAGCTCGGTGGGGGGAGTCGACATTCAGTACTTC	CASSSVGGVDIQYF
TRBV28	TRBJ2-5	-	-	TGTGCCAGCAGTCCCCCGCCAGGGGAGGGAGAGACCCAGTACTTC	CASSPPPGEGETQYF
TRBV19	TRBJ2-6	-	-	TGTGCCAGTAGTATCGACAGCTCTGGGGCCAACGTCCTGACTTTC	CASSIDSSGANVLTF
TRBV4-2	TRBJ2-1	-	-	TGTGCCAGCAGCCAAGGGATTACCCTAAGCTCCTACAATGAGCAGTTCTTC	CASSQGITLSSYNEQFF
TRBV18	TRBJ2-1	TRBD2	-	TGTGCCAGCTCACCCCTTTTTGGTAGCGGGAGTGCCTACAATGAGCAGTTCTTC	CASSPLFGSGSAYNEQFF
TRBV6-6	TRBJ2-3	-	once	TGTGCCAGCAGTCCCCAGACAGATACGCAGTATTTT	CASSPQTDTQYF
TRBV18	TRBJ1-3	-	-	TGTGCCAGCTCATCGGGACGGCCTCTGAACTCTGGAAACACCATATATTTT	CASSSGRPLNSGNTIYF
TRBV7-2	TRBJ2-5	-	-	TGTGCCAGCAGCTATACTAGGTGGGGAGAGACCCAGTACTTC	CASSYTRWGETQYF
TRBV5-1	TRBJ1-3	-	-	TGCGCCAGCAGCATTTCCGACCTTGCTGGAAACACCATATATTTT	CASSISDLAGNTIYF
TRBV5-6	TRBJ2-1	-	-	TGTGCCAGCAGCTTTCTAGGGACGAGTCTCGGTGAGCAGTTCTTC	CASSFLGTSLGEQFF
TRBV7-9	TRBJ2-6	TRBD1	-	TGTGCCAGCAGCGTCCGACAGGGGGCTGCCGGGGCCAACGTCCTGACTTTC	CASSVRQGAAGANVLTF
TRBV7-9	TRBJ2-2	TRBD2	once	TGTGCCAGCAGCGGCCGGCTAGCGGAGATGAACACCGGGGAGCTGTTTTTT	CASSGRLAEMNTGELFF
TRBV18	TRBJ1-1	-	-	TGTGCCAGCTCAACAAGGGGAGGTAACACTGAAGCTTTCTTT	CASSTRGGNTEAFF
TRBV7-2	TRBJ2-7	TRBD2	once	TGTGCCAGCAGCTTAGGGCCAGCGGGGGGGCTTGAGCAGTACTTC	CASSLGPAGGLEQYF
TRBV6-1	TRBJ1-2	-	-	TGTGCCAGCAGTGAACGGTCCCGGCTTGGCTACACCTTC	CASSERSRLGYTF
TRBV7-3	TRBJ2-5	-	-	TGTGCCAGCAGCCTGGGACCCCGGGGGACCCAGTACTTC	CASSLGPRGTQYF
TRBV7-2	TRBJ1-6	TRBD1	-	TGTGCCAGCAGCTTAGTACAGGGGAATAATTCACCCCTCCACTTT	CASSLVQGNNSPLHF
TRBV4-2	TRBJ2-3	TRBD2	-	TGTGCCAGCAGCCAAGTACCCGGACTAGCGGGGGAGAAAGGGTATACGCAGTATTTT	CASSQVPGLAGEKGYTQYF
TRBV7-2	TRBJ2-7	TRBD2	once	TGTGCCAGCAGCTTTAGCGGGGATACCTACGAGCAGTACTTC	CASSFSGDTYEQYF
TRBV28	TRBJ2-6	-	-	TGTGCCAGCACCGAGGCAAGAAACTCTGGGGCCAACGTCCTGACTTTC	CASTEARNSGANVLTF
TRBV4-2	TRBJ2-3	TRBD2	-	TGTGCCAGCAGCCTGCGGGGGGAAAGCACAGATACGCAGTATTTT	CASSLRGESTDTQYF
TRBV2	TRBJ2-7	-	-	TGTGCCAGCAGTGGGTCCTACGAGCAGTACTTC	CASSGSYEQYF
TRBV7-6	TRBJ2-2	TRBD1	-	TGTGCCAGCAGCTTAAGGGGTAAAGGACAGGGATTCGTCGGGGAGCTGTTTTTT	CASSLRGKGQGFVGELFF
TRBV28	TRBJ1-2	-	-	TGTGCCAGCAGCGGCGGGGGGCAAAGCTACACCTTC	CASSGGGQSYTF